The 23 T cell receptor beta chains reported below all come from one sample, sequenced in a study of T cell responses to AZD1222 COVID-19 vaccine. Some clones are missing from TCRdb's copy, which holds only in-frame ones; the method was immunoSEQ multiplex PCR. The sample contains about 130,000 clones, over 85% of which appear only once. The specimen was peripheral blood, collected on day 0 of AZD1222 vaccination. Source of these receptors: an adult in good health.

This chain links TRBV28 with TRBJ1-2; D might be TRBD1 (6 bases). Trimming removed 7 bases at V and 7 bases at J, with 22 bases between. Germline CDR1 MDHEN, CDR2 SYDVKM. The CDR3 extends over 15 amino acids. The DNA of the CDR3 is TGTGCCAGCACCCTAGGGGGGGCAGGGGACGGTGGCTACACCTTC. Translated, it gives CASTLGGAGDGGYTF.

The rearrangement links TRBV7-2 to TRBJ1-3, with D unresolved. Germline V gene data show CDR1 as SGHTA and CDR2 as FQGNSA. V lost 5 bases and J 8 bases, leaving 10 bases between the germline ends. This CDR3 spans 12 amino acids. This CDR3 reads CASSPPSDTIYF. CDR3 DNA: TGTGCCAGCAGCCCGCCAAGCGACACCATATATTTT.

The chain carries TRBV2 and TRBJ2-4; D is perhaps TRBD2 (5 bases). From germline, CDR1 is SNHLY and CDR2 FYNNEI. The CDR3 has 16 amino acids. Trimming took 4 bases from V and 0 from J, leaving 13 bases between them. In DNA, the CDR3 is TGTGCCAGCAGTGGTCCTATCGGGATAGCCAAAAACATTCAGTACTTC. This translates into CASSGPIGIAKNIQYF.

The genes are TRBV5-1 and TRBJ2-1; D not resolved. The CDR3 is made up of 11 amino acids. V shed 4 bases and J shed 8 bases, with 7 bases lying between them. Germline values: CDR1 SGHRS, CDR2 YFSETQ. CDR3 protein: CASSLGYEQFF. DNA for the CDR3: TGCGCCAGCAGCCTGGGTTATGAGCAGTTCTTC.

The rearrangement joins TRBV19 to TRBJ1-1; D not certain. Trimming took off 3 bases at V and 0 bases at J, with 11 bases between the two ends. The CDR3 is made up of 15 amino acids. The germline CDR1 and CDR2 sequences are LNHDA and SQIVND (reference sequence). DNA for the CDR3: TGTGCCAGTAGTATCCCTGCCAGCGTGAACACTGAAGCTTTCTTT. It encodes CASSIPASVNTEAFF.

The chain carries TRBV27 and TRBJ1-4; 8 bases line up with TRBD1. The CDR3 runs to 19 residues. Trimming cost V 3 bases and J 5 bases; bases outside gene matches: 17. The germline gives CDR1 MNHEY, CDR2 SMNVEV (reference sequence). CDR3 protein: CASSFSPVTTGGMNEKLFF. CDR3 DNA sequence: TGTGCCAGCAGTTTCTCACCGGTCACAACAGGGGGAATGAATGAAAAACTGTTTTTT. The variable domain in full, completed from reference TRBV27 and TRBJ1-4, reads EAQVTQNPRYLITVTGKKLTVTCSQNMNHEYMSWYRQDPGLGLRQIYYSMNVEVTDKGDVPEGYKVSRKEKRNFPLILESPSPNQTSLYFCASSFSPVTTGGMNEKLFFGSGTQLSVL.

The chain links TRBV19 to TRBJ1-1, with D possibly TRBD1 on 6 matching bases. Germline lookup yields CDR1 LNHDA and CDR2 SQIVND (reference sequence). The CDR3 has 14 residues. Trimming left V 4 bases short and J 0 bases short, with 9 bases between. CDR3 protein: CASSRQAMNTEAFF. CDR3 nucleotide sequence: TGTGCCAGTAGTAGACAGGCAATGAACACTGAAGCTTTCTTT. Based on the CDR3 plus reference TRBV19 and TRBJ1-1, the full variable domain is DGGITQSPKYLFRKEGQNVTLSCEQNLNHDAMYWYRQDPGQGLRLIYYSQIVNDFQKGDIAEGYSVSREKKESFPLTVTSAQKNPTAFYLCASSRQAMNTEAFFGQGTRLTVV.

This chain links TRBV14 with TRBJ2-7; 12 bases are a match to TRBD2. V gave up 2 bases and J gave up 6 bases; unmatched junction bases: 2. The CDR3 spans 14 residues. The germline V gene has CDR1 SGHDN and CDR2 FVKESK. The DNA of the CDR3 is TGTGCCAGCAGCCAACTAGCGGGAGGGCCCGAGCAGTACTTC. Amino acids: CASSQLAGGPEQYF.

V is TRBV6-6 and J is TRBJ1-6; unclear D gene. Germline V gene sequence: CDR1 MNHNY, CDR2 SVGAGI (reference sequence). The CDR3 spans 14 residues. V lost 8 bases, J lost 1 base, and 9 bases lay in between. The CDR3 sequence is CASCRQSYNSPLHF. DNA for the CDR3: TGTGCCAGCTGTCGACAATCCTATAATTCACCCCTCCACTTT.

CDR3 DNA sequence: TGTGCCTCCCAGAGATACAGGGACACTGAAGCTTTCTTT. It translates to CASQRYRDTEAFF. The chain links TRBV10-3 to TRBJ1-1; a weak D match, TRBD1 (6 bases). This CDR3 has 13 residues. Looked up from germline, CDR1 is ENHRY and CDR2 is SYGVKD. Trimming left V 11 bases short and J 3 bases short, with 16 bases between.

CDR3 sequence reads: CASSSGQGINEKLFF. CDR3 DNA sequence: TGTGCCAGCAGCTCTGGACAGGGGATTAATGAAAAACTGTTTTTT. This chain links TRBV13 with TRBJ1-4; 9 nucleotides match TRBD1. The junction had 4 bases not matched to a gene; V was cut back by 4 bases and J by 4 bases. CDR3 size: 15 residues. Per the germline V gene, CDR1 is PRHDT and CDR2 is FYEKMQ (reference sequence).

The chain combines TRBV6-6 with TRBJ1-2; TRBD1 might be the D (6 bases). The CDR3 is made up of 15 amino acids. The germline CDR1 and CDR2 sequences are MNHNY and SVGAGI (reference sequence). V lost 6 bases, J lost 5 bases, and 19 bases lay in between. CDR3 region: CASSLDGGAGYGYTF. As DNA, the CDR3 is TGTGCCAGCAGCCTTGACGGGGGCGCGGGGTATGGCTACACCTTC.

This rearrangement joins TRBV24-1 to TRBJ2-1; 13 nucleotides align to TRBD2. CDR1 is KGHDR and CDR2 is SFDVKD in the germline V gene. CDR3 length: 16 residues. After removal of 1 base from V and 7 bases from J, the junction contained 3 bases not matched to a gene. The CDR3 sequence is CATSDLRTSGRNEQFF. For the CDR3, the DNA is TGTGCCACCAGTGATTTAAGGACTAGCGGGAGAAATGAGCAGTTCTTC.

In DNA, the CDR3 is TGTGCCAGCTCACGAGACCCCAAGGGACAGGGTGTACGGGAGCAGTACTTC. Its protein product is CASSRDPKGQGVREQYF. The chain is built from TRBV18 and TRBJ2-7, with TRBD1 matching over 9 bases. The CDR3 totals 17 residues. Germline V CDR1 and CDR2: KGHSH, LQKENI. Trimming at V came to 4 bases and at J to 7 bases, leaving 17 bases not matched to a gene.

V gene TRBV28 combines with J gene TRBJ1-5, with TRBD1 identical over 8 bases. Germline V CDR1 and CDR2: MDHEN, SYDVKM. Losses at the gene ends were 6 bases for V and 4 bases for J; bases not matched to a gene: 5. There are 14 residues in the CDR3. The CDR3 sequence is CASSPRTGNQPQHF. Written as DNA, the CDR3 is TGTGCCAGCAGCCCCCGGACAGGGAATCAGCCCCAGCATTTT.

The gene calls are TRBV4-3 and TRBJ2-6; no definite D call. Germline V gene lookup returns CDR1 LGHNA and CDR2 YSLEER. The CDR3 has 15 residues. V was clipped by 4 bases and J by 0 bases, with 7 bases between them. The CDR3, as DNA: TGCGCCAGCAGCCCAGGTCCCTCTGGGGCCAACGTCCTGACTTTC. Protein: CASSPGPSGANVLTF.

This chain links TRBV28 with TRBJ1-2; a weak D match, TRBD1 (6 bases). The V end lost 10 bases, the J end lost 0 bases, and 21 bases lay between the germline ends. The CDR3 contains 16 residues. Germline CDR1 is MDHEN and CDR2 is SYDVKM. For the CDR3, the DNA is TGTGCCACCGGTTTTACAGGGTCCGGTGCTAACTATGGCTACACCTTC. It translates to CATGFTGSGANYGYTF.

The gene calls are TRBV27 and TRBJ2-7; possible D gene TRBD2, 5 bases. The CDR3 runs to 14 residues. Trimming pared 0 bases from V and 3 bases from J, leaving 9 bases between. Germline loops: CDR1 MNHEY, CDR2 SMNVEV (reference sequence). This chain's CDR3 is CASSLSFSDYEQYF. The DNA of the CDR3 is TGTGCCAGCAGTTTATCGTTTAGCGACTACGAGCAGTACTTC.

The genes are TRBV2 and TRBJ1-5; D is perhaps TRBD1 (5 bases). Germline V gene sequence: CDR1 SNHLY, CDR2 FYNNEI. V shed 4 bases and J shed 13 bases, with 17 bases lying between them. The CDR3 runs 13 residues. The CDR3 nucleotides read TGTGCCAGCAGTGTTTGGGACTCCCCAAAACAGCATTTT. It translates to CASSVWDSPKQHF.

The chain has TRBV6-6 and TRBJ2-2; perhaps TRBD1 as D (5 bases). Germline CDR1 is MNHNY and CDR2 is SVGAGI (reference sequence). The CDR3 length is 15 residues. V dropped 2 bases and J dropped 0 bases, with 7 bases sitting between them. CDR3 region: CASSYRTPNTGELFF. In DNA, the CDR3 is TGTGCCAGCAGTTACAGGACACCGAACACCGGGGAGCTGTTTTTT.

The V call is TRBV10-3, the J call TRBJ2-3; the match to TRBD2 covers 8 bases. Germline V gene lookup returns CDR1 ENHRY and CDR2 SYGVKD. The CDR3 consists of 15 residues. V gave up 6 bases and J gave up 0 bases; unmatched junction bases: 5. DNA for the CDR3: TGTGCCATCAGAAAGGGACTAGTAAGCACAGATACGCAGTATTTT. It yields the protein CAIRKGLVSTDTQYF.

The rearrangement uses TRBV7-3 and TRBJ1-2, with D perhaps TRBD1 (5 bases). CDR1 is SGHTA and CDR2 is FQGTGA in the germline V gene. There are 13 residues in the CDR3. V gave up 5 bases and J gave up 0 bases, with 7 bases separating them. CDR3 nucleotide sequence: TGTGCCAGCAGCCTGGGACCTAACTATGGCTACACCTTC. This sequence encodes CASSLGPNYGYTF.

This clone was counted a few times. V and J are TRBV5-6 and TRBJ2-7, with D perhaps TRBD1 (5 bases). CDR1 is SGHDT and CDR2 is YYEEEE in the germline V gene. V gave up 4 bases and J gave up 6 bases, with 20 bases separating them. CDR3 length equals 15 residues. The CDR3 region is CASSLLRVGLFEQYF. The CDR3 DNA is TGTGCCAGCAGCCTCCTTCGGGTGGGGCTATTCGAGCAGTACTTC.